This passage covers 5 T cell receptor beta chains from one sample sequenced in a study of cytomegalovirus exposure and HLA in healthy donors. The PCR used 60 Vbeta and 13 Jbeta primers. Clones were read by immunoSEQ multiplex PCR, and TCRdb kept only the in-frame ones, dropping some. The repertoire holds about 130,000 clones, with around 78% as singletons. Material: PBMCs. These receptors were obtained from a woman in her fifties or sixties in good health and CMV-seronegative.

This chain links TRBV11-3 with TRBJ2-5; 11 nucleotides match TRBD2. The CDR3 covers 15 residues. The V and J ends lost 1 base and 3 bases, in that order; junction bases with no gene match: 1. Germline V lookup: CDR1 SGHNT, CDR2 YENEEA. The CDR3 bases are TGTGCCAGCAGCTTAGGGGGACTAGCGGAAGAGACCCAGTACTTC. This encodes CASSLGGLAEETQYF.

The chain is built from TRBV25-1 and TRBJ2-7; 11 bases match TRBD1. The V gene end was trimmed by 4 bases and the J gene end by 6 bases; junction bases not matched to a gene: 5. The CDR3 extends over 14 amino acids. The germline V gene has CDR1 MGHDK and CDR2 SYGVNS. CDR3 loop: CASSAGTGGVEQYF. The CDR3 nucleotides are TGTGCCAGCAGTGCCGGGACAGGGGGGGTCGAGCAGTACTTC.

The rearrangement links TRBV6-5 to TRBJ2-7, with TRBD2 as a possible D gene (5 bases). Germline CDR1 reads MNHEY; CDR2 reads SVGAGI. This CDR3 spans 13 amino acids. Trimming cost V 5 bases and J 2 bases, with 10 bases left between them. The CDR3 DNA reads TGTGCCAGCAGTCCGCCCGGGGCCTACGAGCAGTACTTC. Translated: CASSPPGAYEQYF.

This CDR3 reads CASSPGASNTEAFF. In DNA form, the CDR3 reads TGCGCCAGCAGCCCAGGGGCCTCGAACACTGAAGCTTTCTTT. This chain links TRBV5-1 with TRBJ1-1; D might be TRBD1 (6 bases). Trimming took 4 bases from V and 1 from J, leaving 11 bases between them. Germline V gene lookup returns CDR1 SGHRS and CDR2 YFSETQ. The CDR3 has 14 residues.

The chain uses TRBV27 and TRBJ1-4; a possible D gene is TRBD1 (5 bases). Trimming cost V 0 bases and J 8 bases, with 16 bases left between them. Germline CDR1 and CDR2: MNHEY and SMNVEV (reference sequence). This CDR3 spans 16 amino acids. The CDR3 nucleotides are TGTGCCAGCAGTTTATCGACCCCAGGGTTGAAGGAAAAACTGTTTTTT. It is translated as CASSLSTPGLKEKLFF.